This is a list of T cell receptor beta chains from one sample in a study of CD8 T cells in ankylosing spondylitis. Via MiXCR, TCRdb re-called the 5' RACE reads, giving one row per CDR3 protein. This table has some 840,000 distinct CDR3 sequences, roughly 10% appearing once. The sequencing sample was made of blood, either unsorted or a sorted T cell fraction (not recorded which). These receptors all stem from a male donor with ankylosing spondylitis. Each CDR3 is given without its conserved first and last residue. A D gene is named only where the DNA matches it firmly.

v_call	d_call	j_call	cdr3_aa
TRBV6-5	NA	TRBJ2-5	ASSYSTGGGSETQY
TRBV6-5	TRBD2	TRBJ2-5	ASSSSGRAQETQY
TRBV6-5	NA	TRBJ2-6	ASSYAGANVLT
TRBV5-1	TRBD1	TRBJ1-1	DSSLVGTGETEAF
TRBV20-1	TRBD2	TRBJ2-1	SAKAGGPTSEQF
TRBV20-1	NA	TRBJ1-4	SALSTEYNEKLF
TRBV10-3	TRBD2	TRBJ2-1	AISEPSGANEQF
TRBV5-1	NA	TRBJ1-1	ASSLVAGSAEAF
TRBV12-3/TRBV12-4	TRBD2	TRBJ2-3	ASSLGGSNGDTQY
TRBV29-1	NA	TRBJ1-6	SVGGSLNSPLH
TRBV11-2	NA	TRBJ1-2	ASSLAPKVDYT
TRBV13	NA	TRBJ2-7	ASSWDGHSYEQY
TRBV7-9	NA	TRBJ2-1	ASSPDSWADNEQF
TRBV11-1	NA	TRBJ1-5	ASRIARGRLGGDQPQH
TRBV9	NA	TRBJ2-1	ASSVGGYEQF
TRBV27	NA	TRBJ1-6	ASSPDSVGNSPLH
TRBV11-1	NA	TRBJ2-7	ASSRNPGTDHYEQY
TRBV6-2/TRBV6-3	NA	TRBJ2-5	ASSYSRQMYQETQY
TRBV5-6	NA	TRBJ1-2	ASSPLGGEGYT
TRBV4-3	TRBD1	TRBJ2-5	ASSPRTGVAETQY